These T cell receptor beta chains were read from a single sample in a study of T-cell memory formation after mild COVID-19. TCRdb re-derived calls from the 5' RACE reads in MiXCR, one entry per CDR3 protein. The data hold fewer than 150,000 distinct CDR3 sequences, with about 15% observed a single time. The sequenced material came from PBMCs or a T cell subset sorted from them (not recorded which). The receptors here all came from a man younger than 30 who had mild COVID-19 (a few samples of this study predate the infection). Cell type and time point are not known. CDR3s include the opening cysteine and the closing phenylalanine or tryptophan.

V	J	CDR3
TRBV7-8	TRBJ2-7	CASSTGDRVKQYF
TRBV20-1	TRBJ1-2	CSAGRTADTGGYTF
TRBV2	TRBJ2-3	CASSGRGGGTDTQYF
TRBV7-9	TRBJ2-7	CASSLSTGSYPHEQYF
TRBV28	TRBJ1-1	CASSLVGEEAFF
TRBV4-3	TRBJ2-7	CASSQGGSSYEQYF
TRBV7-9	TRBJ2-2	CASSLGEWNTGELFF
TRBV4-2	TRBJ1-5	CASSQVGEPQHF
TRBV7-6	TRBJ1-2	CASSPHSGTGYTF
TRBV7-2	TRBJ1-3	CASSLTGNTIYF
TRBV5-4	TRBJ2-5	CASSLGRVQETQYF
TRBV28	TRBJ1-4	CASSLATISEKLFF
TRBV27	TRBJ2-5	CASGWTSGGSGVRTQYF
TRBV6-6	TRBJ2-3	CASSPRGQATDTQYF
TRBV20-1	TRBJ1-1	CSASRQELEAFF
TRBV20-1	TRBJ1-2	CSAAEITARYTF
TRBV4-2	TRBJ2-7	CASSHRISDSSYEQYF
TRBV5-6	TRBJ1-6	CASSLVGGHLFSPLHF
TRBV29-1	TRBJ2-2	CSVETTGELFF
TRBV11-2	TRBJ1-2	CASSLTGGAPYGYTF
TRBV9	TRBJ1-6	CASSADRLPNSPLHF
TRBV28	TRBJ1-6	CATKEGSPLHF
TRBV5-1	TRBJ2-5	CASSSPGQAETQYF
TRBV4-2	TRBJ2-2	CASSLQGSRTGELFF
TRBV7-6	TRBJ2-3	CASSLALSTDTQYF
TRBV19	TRBJ2-7	CASSLHPGGTRSYEQYF
TRBV18	TRBJ2-5	CASSPMGGQETQYF
TRBV27	TRBJ2-3	CASSLEGRSGGADTQYF
TRBV7-2	TRBJ2-5	CASSSRSSGGLGETQYF
TRBV27	TRBJ2-4	CASSSPRAVNIQYF
TRBV3-1	TRBJ2-1	CASSPPSNEQFF
TRBV7-3	TRBJ2-1	CASSLLGSGGGNEQFF
TRBV12-3/TRBV12-4	TRBJ1-2	CASTLQARQGAGYTF
TRBV4-3	TRBJ2-3	CASSQAHTSPDTQYF
TRBV5-1	TRBJ2-5	CASSLQGSQETQYF
TRBV29-1	TRBJ1-2	CSVRAQVNYGYTF
TRBV5-1	TRBJ1-4	CASSREDEKLFF
TRBV20-1	TRBJ2-5	CSARDWTSGGGETQYF
TRBV7-2	TRBJ2-2	CASRKPGLAPNGELFF
TRBV2	TRBJ2-1	CASSEALNYGFF
TRBV7-2	TRBJ1-4	CASSLGRRTTNEKLFF
TRBV25-1	TRBJ1-6	CASGGPGENNSPLHF
TRBV12-3/TRBV12-4	TRBJ2-2	CASRTALNIAGELFF
TRBV5-1	TRBJ1-2	CASSASDPLGGYTF
TRBV5-1	TRBJ2-3	CASSLPSGGVSTDTQYF
TRBV5-1	TRBJ1-1	CASTGTAMNTEAFF
TRBV5-1	TRBJ1-5	CASSLTGVGQPQHF
TRBV27	TRBJ1-4	CASSPVWATNEKLFF
TRBV29-1	TRBJ2-6	CSVEATGVGANVLTF
TRBV20-1	TRBJ2-5	CSACRDYQETQYF
TRBV18	TRBJ1-5	CASSKGSNQPQHF
TRBV20-1	TRBJ2-5	CSAPSAGRETQYF
TRBV18	TRBJ2-7	CASSPLPYEQYF
TRBV5-1	TRBJ2-2	CASSPPTASGVDGELFF
TRBV18	TRBJ1-5	CASSQGTAEIPQHF
TRBV18	TRBJ2-1	CASSPGPDGAIAQFF